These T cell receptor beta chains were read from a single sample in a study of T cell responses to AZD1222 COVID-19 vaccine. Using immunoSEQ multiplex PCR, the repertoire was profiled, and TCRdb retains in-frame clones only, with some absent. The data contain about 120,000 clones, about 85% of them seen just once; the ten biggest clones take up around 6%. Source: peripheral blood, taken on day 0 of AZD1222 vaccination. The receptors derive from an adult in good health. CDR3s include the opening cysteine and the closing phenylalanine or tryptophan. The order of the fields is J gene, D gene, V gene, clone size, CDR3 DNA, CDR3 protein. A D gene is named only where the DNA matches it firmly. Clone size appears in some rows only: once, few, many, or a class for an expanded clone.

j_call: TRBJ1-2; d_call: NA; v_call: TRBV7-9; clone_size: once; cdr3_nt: TGTGCCAGCAGCTTAGTGTGGCAGTCCCCTGGCTACACCTTC; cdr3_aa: CASSLVWQSPGYTF
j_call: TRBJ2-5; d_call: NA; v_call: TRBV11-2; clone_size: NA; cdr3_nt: TGTGCCAGCAGCTTTGGGGCTCAAGAGACCCAGTACTTC; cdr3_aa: CASSFGAQETQYF
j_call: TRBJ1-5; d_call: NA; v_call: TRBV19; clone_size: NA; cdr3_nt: TGTGCCAGTAGTATAGGGATTCAGCCCCAGCATTTT; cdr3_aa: CASSIGIQPQHF
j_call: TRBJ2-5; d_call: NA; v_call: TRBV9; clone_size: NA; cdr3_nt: TGTGCCAGCAGCGTCGATTCCGGGGCCGCGGAGACCCAGTACTTC; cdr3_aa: CASSVDSGAAETQYF
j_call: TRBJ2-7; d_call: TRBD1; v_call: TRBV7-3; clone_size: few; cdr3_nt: TGTGCCAGCAGCTCCGTACCCCCGGGACAGGGGGAGTCCTACGAGCAGTACTTC; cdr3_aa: CASSSVPPGQGESYEQYF
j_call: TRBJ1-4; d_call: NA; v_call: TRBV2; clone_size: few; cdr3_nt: TGTGCCAGCAGTGACGGGGTTGTGGTGACTAATGAAAAACTGTTTTTT; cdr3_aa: CASSDGVVVTNEKLFF
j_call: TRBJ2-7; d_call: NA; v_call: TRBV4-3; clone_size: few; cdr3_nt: TGCGCCAGCAGCCAAGATCGGGACTTTGCGTCCTACGAGCAGTACTTC; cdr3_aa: CASSQDRDFASYEQYF
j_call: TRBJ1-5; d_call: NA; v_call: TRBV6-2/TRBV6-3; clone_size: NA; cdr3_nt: TGTGCCAGCAGTTACTCTACCAATCAGCCCCAGCATTTT; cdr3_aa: CASSYSTNQPQHF
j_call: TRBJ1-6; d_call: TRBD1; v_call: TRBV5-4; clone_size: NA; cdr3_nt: TGTGCCAGCAGCTCCGGACCGGGACAGGAAAATTCACCCCTCCACTTT; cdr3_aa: CASSSGPGQENSPLHF
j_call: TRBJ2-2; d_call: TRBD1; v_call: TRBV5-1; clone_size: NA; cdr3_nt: TGCGCCAGCAGCCCGTCCTTGGGACAGGGGTATCTAGGGACCGGGGAGCTGTTTTTT; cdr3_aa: CASSPSLGQGYLGTGELFF
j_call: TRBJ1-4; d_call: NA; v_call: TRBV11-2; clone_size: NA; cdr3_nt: TGTGCCAGCAGCTTAGGACAGCAACTAACTAATGAAAAACTGTTTTTT; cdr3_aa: CASSLGQQLTNEKLFF
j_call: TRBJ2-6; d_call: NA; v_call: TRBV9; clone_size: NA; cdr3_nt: TGTGCCAGCAGCGTAATGGGCTCGGGGGCCAACGTCCTGACTTTC; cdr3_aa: CASSVMGSGANVLTF
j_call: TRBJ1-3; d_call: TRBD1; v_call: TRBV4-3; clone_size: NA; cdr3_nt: TGCGCCAGCAGCTTTCGGGGACAGGAGATGGACACCATATATTTT; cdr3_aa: CASSFRGQEMDTIYF
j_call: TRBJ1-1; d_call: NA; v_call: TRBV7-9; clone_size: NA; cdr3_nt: TGTGCCAGCAGCTTACGTCTGGACACTGAAGCTTTCTTT; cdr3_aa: CASSLRLDTEAFF
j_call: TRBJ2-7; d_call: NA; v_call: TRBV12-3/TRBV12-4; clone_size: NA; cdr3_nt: TGTGCCAGCAGTTTAAAGGTTTACGAGCAGTACTTC; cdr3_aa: CASSLKVYEQYF
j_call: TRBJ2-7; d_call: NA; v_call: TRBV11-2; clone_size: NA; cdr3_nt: TGTGCCAGCAGCTTAGAAAACAGGGTACCCTACGAGCAGTACTTC; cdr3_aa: CASSLENRVPYEQYF
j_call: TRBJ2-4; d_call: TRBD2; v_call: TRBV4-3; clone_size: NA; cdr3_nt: TGCGCCAGCAGCCAAGAACTAGCGGGGCCCCCAGAAAACATTCAGTACTTC; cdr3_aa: CASSQELAGPPENIQYF
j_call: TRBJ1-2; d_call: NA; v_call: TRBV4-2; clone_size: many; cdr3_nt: TGTGCCAGCAGCCAACGACGGTTCTATGGCTACACCTTC; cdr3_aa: CASSQRRFYGYTF
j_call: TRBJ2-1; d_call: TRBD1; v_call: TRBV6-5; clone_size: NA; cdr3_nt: TGTGCCAGCAGATCGACAGGGGGGGGCTACAATGAGCAGTTCTTC; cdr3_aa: CASRSTGGGYNEQFF
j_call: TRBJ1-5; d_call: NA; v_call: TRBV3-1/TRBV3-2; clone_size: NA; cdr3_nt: TGTGCCAGCAGCCAAGGGCCGTGGAGAGGGCCCCAGCATTTT; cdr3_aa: CASSQGPWRGPQHF
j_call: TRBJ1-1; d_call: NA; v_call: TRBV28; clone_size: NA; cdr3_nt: TGTGCCAGCCATCCGGGGGGCTCGAACACTGAAGCTTTCTTT; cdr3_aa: CASHPGGSNTEAFF
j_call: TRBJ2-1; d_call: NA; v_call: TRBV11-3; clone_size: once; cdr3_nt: TGTGCCAGCAGAGACCCGGGCACCCACCCGTTCTTC; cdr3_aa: CASRDPGTHPFF
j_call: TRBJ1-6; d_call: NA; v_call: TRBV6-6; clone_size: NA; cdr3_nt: TGTGCCAGCAGGGACGAGATAGGGGCTTGGAATTCACCCCTCCACTTT; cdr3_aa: CASRDEIGAWNSPLHF
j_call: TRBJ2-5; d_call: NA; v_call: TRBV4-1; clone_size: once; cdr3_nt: TGCGCCAGCAGCCCGCGTCAGGGCCGAACAGGAGAGACCCAGTACTTC; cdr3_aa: CASSPRQGRTGETQYF
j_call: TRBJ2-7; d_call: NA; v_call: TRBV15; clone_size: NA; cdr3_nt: TGTGCCACCAGCAGAGGTTTAGAGGGGCAGCAGTACTTC; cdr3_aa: CATSRGLEGQQYF
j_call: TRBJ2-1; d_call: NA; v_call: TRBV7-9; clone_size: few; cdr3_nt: TGTGCCAGCAGCCTCCCCGGGGGCTATGAGCAGTTCTTC; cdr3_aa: CASSLPGGYEQFF
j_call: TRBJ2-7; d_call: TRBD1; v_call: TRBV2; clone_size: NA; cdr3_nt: TGTGCCAGCAGTAGACGCGGACAGGGGGCTTACGAGCAGTACTTC; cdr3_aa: CASSRRGQGAYEQYF
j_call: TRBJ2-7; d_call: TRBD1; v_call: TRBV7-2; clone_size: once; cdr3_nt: TGTGCCAGCAGCTTAGTTGGGACAGGGAACCACGAGCAGTACTTC; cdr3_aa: CASSLVGTGNHEQYF
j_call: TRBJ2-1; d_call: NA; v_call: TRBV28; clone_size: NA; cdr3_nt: TGTGCCAGCAGTTATGGCCAGGTGGACAGAAGCTCCTACAATGAGCAGTTCTTC; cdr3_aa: CASSYGQVDRSSYNEQFF
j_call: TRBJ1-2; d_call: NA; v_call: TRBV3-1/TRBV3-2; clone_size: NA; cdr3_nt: TGTGCCAGCAGCCAAGATGAAGGGCAGGGCTACACCTTC; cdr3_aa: CASSQDEGQGYTF
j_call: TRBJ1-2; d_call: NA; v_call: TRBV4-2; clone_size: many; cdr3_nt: TGTGCCAGCAGCCAACCATTCGCGGGAGGGAATATGGGCTATGGCTACACCTTC; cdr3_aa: CASSQPFAGGNMGYGYTF
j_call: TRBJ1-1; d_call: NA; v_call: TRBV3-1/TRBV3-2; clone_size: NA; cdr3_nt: TGTGCCAGCAGCTATTATGGGAGGACTGAAGCTTTCTTT; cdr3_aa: CASSYYGRTEAFF
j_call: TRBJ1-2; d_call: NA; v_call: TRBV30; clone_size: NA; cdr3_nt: TGTGCCTGGAGTGTACCAGACTATGGCTACACCTTC; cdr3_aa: CAWSVPDYGYTF
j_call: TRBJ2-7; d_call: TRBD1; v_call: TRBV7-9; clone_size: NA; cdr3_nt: TGTGCCAGCCGCCGGGACAGGGGATCCTACGAGCAGTACTTC; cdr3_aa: CASRRDRGSYEQYF
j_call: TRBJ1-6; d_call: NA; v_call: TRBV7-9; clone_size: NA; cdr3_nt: TGTGCCAGCAGCTCGGACCGAAGCTCCTATAATTCACCCCTCCACTTT; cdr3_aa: CASSSDRSSYNSPLHF
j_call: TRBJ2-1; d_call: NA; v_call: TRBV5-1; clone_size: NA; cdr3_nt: TGCGCCAGCTCAACCGCGGTGGGCAATGAGCAGTTCTTC; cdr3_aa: CASSTAVGNEQFF
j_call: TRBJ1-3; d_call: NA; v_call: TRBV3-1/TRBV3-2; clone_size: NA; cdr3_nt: TGTGCCAGCAGCCAAGGGGGGATAGGAAACACCATATATTTT; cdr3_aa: CASSQGGIGNTIYF
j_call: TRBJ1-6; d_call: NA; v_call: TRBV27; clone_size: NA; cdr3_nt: TGTGCCAGCAGTTTCCGGGAACCGAGGTATAATTCACCCCTCCACTTT; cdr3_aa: CASSFREPRYNSPLHF
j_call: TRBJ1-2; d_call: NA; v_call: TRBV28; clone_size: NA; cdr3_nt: TGTGCCAGCGCCGACCGGGACACCTATGGCTACACCTTC; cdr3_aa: CASADRDTYGYTF
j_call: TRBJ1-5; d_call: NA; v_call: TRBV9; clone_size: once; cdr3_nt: TGTGCCAGCAGCCTACGAGGGGGGCGAAATCAGCCCCAGCATTTT; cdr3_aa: CASSLRGGRNQPQHF
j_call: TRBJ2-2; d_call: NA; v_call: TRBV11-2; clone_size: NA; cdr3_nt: TGTGCCAGCAGCCTGCTTGGGGGAGGCACCGGGGAGCTGTTTTTT; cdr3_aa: CASSLLGGGTGELFF